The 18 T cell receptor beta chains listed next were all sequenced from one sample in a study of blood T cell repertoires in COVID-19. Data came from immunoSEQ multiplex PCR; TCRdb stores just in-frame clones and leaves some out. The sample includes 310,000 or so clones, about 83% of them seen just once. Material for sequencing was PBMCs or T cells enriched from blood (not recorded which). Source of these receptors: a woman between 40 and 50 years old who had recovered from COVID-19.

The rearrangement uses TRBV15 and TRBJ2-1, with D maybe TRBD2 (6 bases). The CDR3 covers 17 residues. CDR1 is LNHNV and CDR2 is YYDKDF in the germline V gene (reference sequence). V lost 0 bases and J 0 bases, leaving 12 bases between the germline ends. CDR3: CATSRDRETSSYNEQFF. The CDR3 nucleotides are TGTGCCACCAGCAGAGATCGGGAGACTAGCTCCTACAATGAGCAGTTCTTC.

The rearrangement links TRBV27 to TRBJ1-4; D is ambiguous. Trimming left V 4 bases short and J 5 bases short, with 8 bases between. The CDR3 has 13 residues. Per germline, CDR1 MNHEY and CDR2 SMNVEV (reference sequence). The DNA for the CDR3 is TGTGCCAGCAGTTGGAGGGAGAATGAAAAACTGTTTTTT. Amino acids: CASSWRENEKLFF.

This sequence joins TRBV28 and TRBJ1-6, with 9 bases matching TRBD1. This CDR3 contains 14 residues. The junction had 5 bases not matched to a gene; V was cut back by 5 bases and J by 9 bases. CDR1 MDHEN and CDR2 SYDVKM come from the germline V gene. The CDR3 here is CASSPGQGGSPLHF. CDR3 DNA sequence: TGTGCCAGCAGTCCGGGACAGGGAGGTTCACCCCTCCACTTT.

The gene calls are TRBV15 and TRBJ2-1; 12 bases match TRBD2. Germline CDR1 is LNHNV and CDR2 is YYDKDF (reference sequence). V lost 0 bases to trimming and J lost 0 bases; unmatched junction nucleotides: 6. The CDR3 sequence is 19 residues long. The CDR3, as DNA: TGTGCCACCAGCAGAGATCAGGGACTAGCGGGTTACTCCTACAATGAGCAGTTCTTC. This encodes CATSRDQGLAGYSYNEQFF.

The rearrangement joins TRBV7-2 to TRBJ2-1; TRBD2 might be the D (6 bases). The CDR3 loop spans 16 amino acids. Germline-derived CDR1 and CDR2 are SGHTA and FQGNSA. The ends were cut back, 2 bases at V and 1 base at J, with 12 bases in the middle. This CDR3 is CASSLRMAGSYNEQFF. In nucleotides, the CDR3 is TGTGCCAGCAGCTTACGAATGGCGGGATCCTACAATGAGCAGTTCTTC.

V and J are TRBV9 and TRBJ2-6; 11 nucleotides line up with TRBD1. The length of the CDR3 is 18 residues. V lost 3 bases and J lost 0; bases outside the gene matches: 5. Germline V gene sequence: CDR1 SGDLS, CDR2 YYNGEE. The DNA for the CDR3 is TGTGCCAGCAGCGCGGGACAGGGGGTACGCTCTGGGGCCAACGTCCTGACTTTC. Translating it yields CASSAGQGVRSGANVLTF.

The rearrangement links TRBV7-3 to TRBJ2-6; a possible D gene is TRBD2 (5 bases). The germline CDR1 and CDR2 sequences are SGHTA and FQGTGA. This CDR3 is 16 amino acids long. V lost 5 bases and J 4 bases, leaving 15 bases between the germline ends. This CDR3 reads CASSLEGLAGANVLTF. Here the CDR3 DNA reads TGTGCCAGCAGCCTCGAGGGTCTGGCGGGGGCCAACGTCCTGACTTTC.

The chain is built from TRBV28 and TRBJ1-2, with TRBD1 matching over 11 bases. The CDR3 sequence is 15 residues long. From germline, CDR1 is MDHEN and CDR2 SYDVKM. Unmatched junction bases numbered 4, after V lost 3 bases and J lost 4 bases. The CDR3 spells CASSFGQGASYGYTF. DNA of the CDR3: TGTGCCAGCAGTTTTGGACAGGGGGCTTCCTATGGCTACACCTTC.

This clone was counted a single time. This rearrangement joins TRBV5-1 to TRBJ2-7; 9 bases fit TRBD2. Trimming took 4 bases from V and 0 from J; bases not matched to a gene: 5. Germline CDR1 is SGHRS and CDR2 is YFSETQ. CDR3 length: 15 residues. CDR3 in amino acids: CASSPSGRSSYEQYF. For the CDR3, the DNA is TGCGCCAGCAGCCCGAGCGGGAGGAGCTCCTACGAGCAGTACTTC.

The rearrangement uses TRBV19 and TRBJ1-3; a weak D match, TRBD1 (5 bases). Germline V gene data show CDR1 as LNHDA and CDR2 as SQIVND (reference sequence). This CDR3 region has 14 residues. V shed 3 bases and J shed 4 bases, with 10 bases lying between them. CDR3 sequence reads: CASSMGGAGNTIYF. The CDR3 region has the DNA TGTGCCAGTAGTATGGGGGGAGCCGGAAACACCATATATTTT.

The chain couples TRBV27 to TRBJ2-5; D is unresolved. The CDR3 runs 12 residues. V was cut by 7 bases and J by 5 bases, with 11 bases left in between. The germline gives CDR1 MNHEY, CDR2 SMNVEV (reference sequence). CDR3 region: CASTTVGETQYF. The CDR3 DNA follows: TGTGCCAGCACCACCGTCGGGGAGACCCAGTACTTC.

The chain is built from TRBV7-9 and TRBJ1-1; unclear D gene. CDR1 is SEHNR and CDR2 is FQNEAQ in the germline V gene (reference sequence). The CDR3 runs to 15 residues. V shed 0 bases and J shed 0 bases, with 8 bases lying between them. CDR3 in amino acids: CASSLAEIMNTEAFF. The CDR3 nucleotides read TGTGCCAGCAGCTTAGCGGAGATCATGAACACTGAAGCTTTCTTT.

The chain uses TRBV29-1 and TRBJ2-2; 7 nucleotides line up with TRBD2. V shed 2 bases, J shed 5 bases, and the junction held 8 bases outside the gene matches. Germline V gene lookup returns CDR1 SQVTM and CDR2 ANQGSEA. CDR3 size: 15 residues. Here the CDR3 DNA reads TGCAGCGTTGAACTCGGCGGGAGTGGGACCGGGGAGCTGTTTTTT. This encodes CSVELGGSGTGELFF.

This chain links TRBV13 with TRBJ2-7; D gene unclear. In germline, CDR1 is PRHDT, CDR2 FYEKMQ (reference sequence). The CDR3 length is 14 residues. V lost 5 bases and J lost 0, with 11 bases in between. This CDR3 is CASSPRRSSYEQYF. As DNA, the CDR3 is TGTGCCAGCAGCCCCCGTCGCAGCTCCTACGAGCAGTACTTC.

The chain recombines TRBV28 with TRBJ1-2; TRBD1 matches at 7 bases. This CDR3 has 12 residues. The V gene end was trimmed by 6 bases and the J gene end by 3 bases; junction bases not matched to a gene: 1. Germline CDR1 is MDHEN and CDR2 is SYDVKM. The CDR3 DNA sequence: TGTGCCAGCAGGACAGGGTACTATGGCTACACCTTC. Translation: CASRTGYYGYTF.

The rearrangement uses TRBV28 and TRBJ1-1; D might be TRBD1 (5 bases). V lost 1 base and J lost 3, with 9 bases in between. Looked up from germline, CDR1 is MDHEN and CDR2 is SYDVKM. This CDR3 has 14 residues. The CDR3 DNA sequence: TGTGCCAGCAGTTTATTGGGGGGGGACACTGAAGCTTTCTTT. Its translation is CASSLLGGDTEAFF.

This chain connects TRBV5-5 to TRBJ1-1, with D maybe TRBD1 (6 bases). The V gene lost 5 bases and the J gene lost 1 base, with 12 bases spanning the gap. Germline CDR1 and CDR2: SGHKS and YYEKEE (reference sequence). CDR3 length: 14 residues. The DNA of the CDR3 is TGTGCCAGCAGATGGGACATGCCGAACACTGAAGCTTTCTTT. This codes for CASRWDMPNTEAFF.

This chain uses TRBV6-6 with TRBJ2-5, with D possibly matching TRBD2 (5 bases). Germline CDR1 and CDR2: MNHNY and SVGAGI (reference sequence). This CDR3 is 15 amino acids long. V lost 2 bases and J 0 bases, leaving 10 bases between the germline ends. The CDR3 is CASSYLSGNQETQYF. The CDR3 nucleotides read TGTGCCAGCAGTTACCTAAGCGGAAACCAAGAGACCCAGTACTTC.